This entry concerns a single T cell receptor beta chain. Data came from immunoSEQ multiplex PCR; TCRdb stores just in-frame clones and leaves some out. Here the sample spans 100,000 or so clones, about 87% being singletons. The source of the sample is a study of blood T cell repertoires in COVID-19. Study as a whole: PBMCs, B-cell-depleted T cells, or T cells were the source of the cDNA or gDNA that made up the material.

The source of this sequence is a human donor in a cohort sampled during active COVID-19. The specimen was peripheral blood.

The CDR3, as DNA: TGTGCCAGCAGCCAACGTTTACTGGGACAGAGCTACAATTTGACGGAGCTGTTTTTT. This codes for CASSQRLLGQSYNLTELFF. The V and J genes are TRBV3-1 (or the pseudogene TRBV3-2) and TRBJ2-2; TRBD1 agrees at 7 bases. The CDR3 is 19 residues long. Per the germline V gene, CDR1 is LGHDT and CDR2 is YNNKEL (reference sequence). With 2 bases clipped from V and 10 bases from J, the junction kept 22 bases outside the gene matches.